This T cell receptor beta chain stems from a study of shared clonotypes between healthy human individuals. There were no recent acute infections or vaccinations among the donors, who were healthy HIV-negative adults. Negatively enriched CD4+ T cells were divided by CD45RA into naive and memory. In replicate PCRs of sorted subsets, roughly 210 ng DNA, approximately 32,000 T cell genomes, was used. Sequenced by immunoSEQ multiplex PCR; TCRdb stores in-frame clones only, minus some. The sample shows about 2.4 million clones, roughly nine tenths of them seen only once. This sequence was found in a man between 18 and 29 years old in good health. Sequenced input: naive CD4+ T cells sorted from blood. Subset given: CD45RA+ positively selected.

The CDR3 nucleotides are TGTGCCAGCAGTTCTTTTCAGGGCCATATCACGGGTAATTCACCCCTCCACTTT. Amino acids: CASSSFQGHITGNSPLHF. The chain employs TRBV28 and TRBJ1-6; D is possibly TRBD1 (5 bases). The germline V gene has CDR1 MDHEN and CDR2 SYDVKM. The CDR3 is 18 amino acids. V was pared by 4 bases and J by 6 bases, with 22 bases between.